This TCR beta chain derives from a study of early stage breast cancer tumors. Findings and limits, study-wide: Comparing each tissue with blood distinguished tumor from normal in about 85% of the 16 patients.

TCRdb's table, derived via immunoSEQ multiplex PCR, lists solely in-frame clones and lacks some. Among about 69,000 clones listed, around 80% were seen once. Trimming at V came to 4 bases and at J to 8 bases, leaving 6 bases not matched to a gene. The CDR3 extends over 15 amino acids. CDR1 MGHRA and CDR2 YSYEKL come from the germline V gene. As regards this clone: Its target is not known.

The chain joins TRBV4-1 to TRBJ2-1; 12 bases are shared with TRBD2. The TCR originated in a person aged 35-50 years with breast cancer. Sequenced sample: blood. CDR3 in amino acids: CASSPSSGRAYEQFF. CDR3 DNA: TGCGCCAGCAGCCCATCTAGCGGGAGGGCCTATGAGCAGTTCTTC.